The entry below gives a single T cell receptor (beta chain) sequence along with its context. This entry belongs to a study of identical twins. TCRdb called the 5' RACE reads again in MiXCR, with one record for every CDR3 protein. The repertoire holds about 690,000 distinct CDR3 sequences, approximately 6% seen once, with approximately 2% in the top ten. The sample taken for sequencing was naive T cells sorted from blood. The clonotype originates from a man younger than 30 in good health.

The CDR3 DNA reads as TGTGCCAGCAGCCGGAGTAGGATATACAATGAGCAGTTCTTC. This gives the protein CASSRSRIYNEQFF. J is TRBJ2-1 and V is TRBV3-1; no definite D call. Trimming pared 4 bases from V and 4 bases from J, leaving 11 bases between. This CDR3 comprises 14 residues. Looked up from germline, CDR1 is LGHDT and CDR2 is YNNKEL (reference sequence).